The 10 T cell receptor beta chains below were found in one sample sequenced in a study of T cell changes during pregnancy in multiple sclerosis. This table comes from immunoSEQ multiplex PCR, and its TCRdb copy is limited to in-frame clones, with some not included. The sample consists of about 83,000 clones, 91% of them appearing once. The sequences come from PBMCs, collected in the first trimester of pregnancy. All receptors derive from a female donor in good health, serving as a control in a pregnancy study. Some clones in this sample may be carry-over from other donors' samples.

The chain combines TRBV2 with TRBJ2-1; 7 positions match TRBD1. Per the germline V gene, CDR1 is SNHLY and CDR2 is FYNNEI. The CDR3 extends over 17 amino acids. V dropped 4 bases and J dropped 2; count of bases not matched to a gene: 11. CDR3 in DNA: TGTGCCAGCAGTGGTCACTCACAGGGGACACCCTACAATGAGCAGTTCTTC. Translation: CASSGHSQGTPYNEQFF. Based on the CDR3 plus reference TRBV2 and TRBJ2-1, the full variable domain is EPEVTQTPSHQVTQMGQEVILRCVPISNHLYFYWYRQILGQKVEFLVSFYNNEISEKSEIFDDQFSVERPDGSNFTLKIRSTKLEDSAMYFCASSGHSQGTPYNEQFFGPGTRLTVL.

DNA for the CDR3: TGTGCCTGGATCCCCTTTAACAATGAGCAGTTCTTC. Translated, it gives CAWIPFNNEQFF. The J gene is TRBJ2-1, the V gene TRBV30; D ambiguous. The germline V gene has CDR1 GTSNPN and CDR2 SVGIG (reference sequence). The V and J ends lost 4 bases and 5 bases respectively, with 9 bases between them. The CDR3 is 12 amino acids. The full variable domain, in which reference TRBV30 and TRBJ2-1 provide the parts outside the CDR3, is SQTIHQWPATLVQPVGSPLSLECTVEGTSNPNLYWYRQAAGRGLQLLFYSVGIGQISSEVPQNLSASRPQDRQFILSSKKLLLSDSGFYLCAWIPFNNEQFFGPGTRLTVL.

The CDR3 bases are TGTGCCAGCAGTTTATTGGGACAGGAGTTGTATGGCTACACCTTC. It encodes CASSLLGQELYGYTF. The chain carries TRBV27 and TRBJ1-2; 8 bases are shared with TRBD1. With V trimmed by 1 base and J by 5 bases, 6 bases remained unmatched. Germline CDR1 is MNHEY and CDR2 is SMNVEV (reference sequence). The CDR3 covers 15 residues.

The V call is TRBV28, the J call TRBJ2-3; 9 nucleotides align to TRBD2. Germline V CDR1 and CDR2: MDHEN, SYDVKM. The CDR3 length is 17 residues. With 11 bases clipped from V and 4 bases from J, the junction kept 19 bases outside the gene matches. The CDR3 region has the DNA TGTGCCGGGTCTGGGGGCGGGGGGGCTAGCAGGCCAGATACGCAGTATTTT. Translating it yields CAGSGGGGASRPDTQYF.

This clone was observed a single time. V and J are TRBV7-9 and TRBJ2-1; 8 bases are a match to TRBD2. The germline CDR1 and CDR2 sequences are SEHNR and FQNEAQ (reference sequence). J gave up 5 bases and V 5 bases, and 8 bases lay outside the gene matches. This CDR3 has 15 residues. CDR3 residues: CASSTRLARDNEQFF. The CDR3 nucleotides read TGTGCCAGCAGCACCCGACTAGCGCGGGACAATGAGCAGTTCTTC. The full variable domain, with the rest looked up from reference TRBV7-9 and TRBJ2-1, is DTGVSQNPRHKITKRGQNVTFRCDPISEHNRLYWYRQTLGQGPEFLTYFQNEAQLEKSRLLSDRFSAERPKGSFSTLEIQRTEQGDSAMYLCASSTRLARDNEQFFGPGTRLTVL.

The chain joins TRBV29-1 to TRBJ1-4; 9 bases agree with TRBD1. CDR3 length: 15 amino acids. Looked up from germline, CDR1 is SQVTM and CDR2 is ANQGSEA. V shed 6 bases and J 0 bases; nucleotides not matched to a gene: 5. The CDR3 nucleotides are TGCAGCGTACCGACAGGGGGGGCAACTAATGAAAAACTGTTTTTT. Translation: CSVPTGGATNEKLFF.

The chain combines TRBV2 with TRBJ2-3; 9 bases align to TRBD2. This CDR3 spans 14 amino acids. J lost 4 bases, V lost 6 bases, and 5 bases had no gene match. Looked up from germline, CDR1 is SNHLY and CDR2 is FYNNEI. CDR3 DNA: TGTGCCAGCAGATGGCGGGGGGGCCCAGATACGCAGTATTTT. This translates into CASRWRGGPDTQYF.

The CDR3 DNA reads TGTGCCATCAGTAGAGGACAGGGAGATTCACCCCTCCACTTT. Protein: CAISRGQGDSPLHF. The rearrangement links TRBV10-3 to TRBJ1-6; 8 bases match TRBD1. This CDR3 contains 14 residues. In germline, CDR1 is ENHRY, CDR2 SYGVKD. Trimming cost V 5 bases and J 8 bases; bases outside gene matches: 5.

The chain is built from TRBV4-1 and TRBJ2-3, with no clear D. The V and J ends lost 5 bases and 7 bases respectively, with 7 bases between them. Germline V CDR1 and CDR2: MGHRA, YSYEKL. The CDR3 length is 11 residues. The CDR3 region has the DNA TGCGCCAGCAGCTATAGTAATACGCAGTATTTT. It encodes CASSYSNTQYF.

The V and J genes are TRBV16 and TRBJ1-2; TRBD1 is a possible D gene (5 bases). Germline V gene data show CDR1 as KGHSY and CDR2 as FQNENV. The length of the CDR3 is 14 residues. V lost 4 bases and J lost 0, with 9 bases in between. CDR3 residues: CASSRGTSNYGYTF. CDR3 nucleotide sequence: TGTGCCAGCAGCCGGGGCACCTCTAACTATGGCTACACCTTC. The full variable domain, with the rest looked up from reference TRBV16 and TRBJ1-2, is GEEVAQTPKHLVRGEGQKAKLYCAPIKGHSYVFWYQQVLKNEFKFLISFQNENVFDETGMPKERFSAKCLPNSPCSLEIQATKLEDSAVYFCASSRGTSNYGYTFGSGTRLTVV.